The 2 T cell receptor beta chains presented below share a single source sample, sequenced in a study of T cells in women clearing cervical HPV infection. Assay used: immunoSEQ multiplex PCR; TCRdb lists only in-frame clones, some missing. The listing records about 20,000 clones. The material sequenced was blood buffy coat. These receptor sequences come from a woman aged 18 to 75 with a cervical HPV16 infection that either progressed to CIN3+ or cleared (not recorded which).

The CDR3 sequence is CASSGYLALETQYF. Incomplete CDR3 DNA: TGTGCCAGCAGCGGCTATCTAGCGCTCGAGACG. The rearrangement uses TRBV7-9 and TRBJ2-3, with D perhaps TRBD2 (6 bases). The observed sequence ends 3 residues before the CDR3 terminus, with the missing tail filled in from the germline J gene. Germline lookup yields CDR1 SEHNR and CDR2 FQNEAQ (reference sequence). The CDR3 is 14 amino acids.

With regard to this clone: The missing CDR3 end, 3 residues past where the read stops, is filled in from the germline J gene. The chain has TRBV5-1 and TRBJ2-7; TRBD1 aligns across 8 bases. Germline CDR1 is SGHRS and CDR2 is YFSETQ. The V and J ends lost 2 bases and 3 bases, in that order; junction bases with no gene match: 1. There are 13 residues in the CDR3. CDR3 region: CASSFDRGYEQYF. The CDR3 DNA, read in part, is TGCGCCAGCAGCTTTGACAGGGGCTACGAG.